A selection of T cell receptor beta chains follows, all from one sample in a study of shared clonotypes between healthy human individuals. Profiled with immunoSEQ multiplex PCR; TCRdb holds only in-frame clones, not every one. The profile shows some 2 million clones, about 95% of them singletons. Input material: naive CD8+ T cells sorted from blood. All receptors come from a man between 18 and 35 years old in good health. Both conserved end residues are part of each CDR3. D genes are given only for firm matches.

V,D,length,CDR3
TRBV5-1,NA,15,CASNSHRGRYNEQFF
TRBV7-9,NA,14,CASSLELQVTEAFF
TRBV5-4,NA,15,CASSLVGGAGDGYTF
TRBV15,NA,14,CATSRDMGNDGYTF
TRBV19,TRBD1,17,CASSTPPDRGFGGPQHF
TRBV14,NA,15,CASSQDQARTDTQYF
TRBV2,NA,15,CASTPGQGSLNEQFF
TRBV10-3,TRBD2,16,CAISESLAGLSYEQYF
TRBV4-1,NA,14,CASSHQHPQETQYF
TRBV30,TRBD1,13,CAWAKQGFETQYF
TRBV27,NA,15,CASSLLGASADTQYF
TRBV7-8,NA,14,CASSLAPPTGELFF
TRBV5-4,NA,13,CASSHLDLTEAFF
TRBV6-6,NA,14,CASSYDVASDEQYF
TRBV27,NA,14,CASSPGAGDQPQHF
TRBV7-6,TRBD1,13,CASSRDRGWALHF
TRBV7-9,TRBD2,19,CASSPSPGSLAGLSYEQYF
TRBV19,NA,14,CASSIAGAPQPQHF
TRBV27,TRBD2,17,CASSSPSTSGGRNEQFF
TRBV4-1,TRBD1,15,CASSQAGQGGYGYTF
TRBV11-1,TRBD1,13,CASSPTGADTQYF
TRBV11-2,NA,14,CASRGGLWQETQYF
TRBV13,NA,17,CASSLGNPGLPSYEQYF
TRBV12-5,NA,14,CASGAPSGRWEAFF
TRBV29-1,NA,11,CSVVQVDEQYF
TRBV19,NA,12,CASSLGDYGYTF
TRBV7-8,NA,13,CASSPQVNTEAFF
TRBV7-3,TRBD2,16,CASSLTPTSGHNEQFF
TRBV4-1,NA,15,CASSQEGFDTGELFF
TRBV4-3,NA,14,CASSQVEGDSEQFF
TRBV18,NA,13,CASSPQGNQPQHF
TRBV2,NA,14,CASTPGGLNTEAFF
TRBV2,TRBD2,12,CASSPREDEQFF
TRBV28,NA,16,CASSFPRVSRGTEAFF
TRBV7-9,TRBD2,15,CASSPGLAGDNEQFF
TRBV7-9,NA,12,CASSGGGLGYTF
TRBV6-5,TRBD1,15,CASSPDRVLENEQYF
TRBV4-1,TRBD2,15,CASSRAGGAYNEQFF
TRBV27,NA,13,CASSPLAGGTQYF
TRBV9,TRBD2,17,CASSDGTSGGVTGELFF
TRBV5-1,NA,15,CASSFSLGPLYEQYF
TRBV11-2,TRBD1,16,CASSQNPGTGGYEQYF
TRBV10-3,TRBD1,17,CAISEKTGGWGTDTQYF
TRBV5-6,TRBD2,15,CASSLGEGLPYEQYF
TRBV5-1,TRBD2,16,CASSWSLAGGLETQYF